This T cell receptor (beta chain) was identified in a study of blood T cell repertoires in COVID-19. The overall study: Italy, Spain and the United States were the sources of the convalescent and acute COVID-19 samples. T cells, B-cell-depleted T cells, or PBMCs provided the cDNA or gDNA that served as material.

Original methodology: Amplifying reference gene primers gave estimates of nucleated cell counts. Here immunoSEQ multiplex PCR was the method, and the copy in TCRdb shows in-frame clones only, minus some. That table is the source of V, J and clone size, and D and trimming were worked out from the DNA. The repertoire has around 100,000 clones, about 91% of them found once; the top ten carry roughly 2.3%. The V and J ends lost 0 bases and 4 bases, in that order; junction bases with no gene match: 9. Germline CDR1 and CDR2: MNHNS and SASEGT. This CDR3 has 17 amino acids. The chain employs TRBV6-1 and TRBJ2-5, with 9 bases lining up with TRBD2. The clonotype originates from a human donor with active COVID-19. The donor label of this sample is uncertain. Sequences were obtained from peripheral blood. The CDR3: CASSEATQAGGPETQYF. The CDR3 DNA follows: TGTGCCAGCAGTGAAGCTACACAAGCGGGGGGTCCAGAGACCCAGTACTTC.